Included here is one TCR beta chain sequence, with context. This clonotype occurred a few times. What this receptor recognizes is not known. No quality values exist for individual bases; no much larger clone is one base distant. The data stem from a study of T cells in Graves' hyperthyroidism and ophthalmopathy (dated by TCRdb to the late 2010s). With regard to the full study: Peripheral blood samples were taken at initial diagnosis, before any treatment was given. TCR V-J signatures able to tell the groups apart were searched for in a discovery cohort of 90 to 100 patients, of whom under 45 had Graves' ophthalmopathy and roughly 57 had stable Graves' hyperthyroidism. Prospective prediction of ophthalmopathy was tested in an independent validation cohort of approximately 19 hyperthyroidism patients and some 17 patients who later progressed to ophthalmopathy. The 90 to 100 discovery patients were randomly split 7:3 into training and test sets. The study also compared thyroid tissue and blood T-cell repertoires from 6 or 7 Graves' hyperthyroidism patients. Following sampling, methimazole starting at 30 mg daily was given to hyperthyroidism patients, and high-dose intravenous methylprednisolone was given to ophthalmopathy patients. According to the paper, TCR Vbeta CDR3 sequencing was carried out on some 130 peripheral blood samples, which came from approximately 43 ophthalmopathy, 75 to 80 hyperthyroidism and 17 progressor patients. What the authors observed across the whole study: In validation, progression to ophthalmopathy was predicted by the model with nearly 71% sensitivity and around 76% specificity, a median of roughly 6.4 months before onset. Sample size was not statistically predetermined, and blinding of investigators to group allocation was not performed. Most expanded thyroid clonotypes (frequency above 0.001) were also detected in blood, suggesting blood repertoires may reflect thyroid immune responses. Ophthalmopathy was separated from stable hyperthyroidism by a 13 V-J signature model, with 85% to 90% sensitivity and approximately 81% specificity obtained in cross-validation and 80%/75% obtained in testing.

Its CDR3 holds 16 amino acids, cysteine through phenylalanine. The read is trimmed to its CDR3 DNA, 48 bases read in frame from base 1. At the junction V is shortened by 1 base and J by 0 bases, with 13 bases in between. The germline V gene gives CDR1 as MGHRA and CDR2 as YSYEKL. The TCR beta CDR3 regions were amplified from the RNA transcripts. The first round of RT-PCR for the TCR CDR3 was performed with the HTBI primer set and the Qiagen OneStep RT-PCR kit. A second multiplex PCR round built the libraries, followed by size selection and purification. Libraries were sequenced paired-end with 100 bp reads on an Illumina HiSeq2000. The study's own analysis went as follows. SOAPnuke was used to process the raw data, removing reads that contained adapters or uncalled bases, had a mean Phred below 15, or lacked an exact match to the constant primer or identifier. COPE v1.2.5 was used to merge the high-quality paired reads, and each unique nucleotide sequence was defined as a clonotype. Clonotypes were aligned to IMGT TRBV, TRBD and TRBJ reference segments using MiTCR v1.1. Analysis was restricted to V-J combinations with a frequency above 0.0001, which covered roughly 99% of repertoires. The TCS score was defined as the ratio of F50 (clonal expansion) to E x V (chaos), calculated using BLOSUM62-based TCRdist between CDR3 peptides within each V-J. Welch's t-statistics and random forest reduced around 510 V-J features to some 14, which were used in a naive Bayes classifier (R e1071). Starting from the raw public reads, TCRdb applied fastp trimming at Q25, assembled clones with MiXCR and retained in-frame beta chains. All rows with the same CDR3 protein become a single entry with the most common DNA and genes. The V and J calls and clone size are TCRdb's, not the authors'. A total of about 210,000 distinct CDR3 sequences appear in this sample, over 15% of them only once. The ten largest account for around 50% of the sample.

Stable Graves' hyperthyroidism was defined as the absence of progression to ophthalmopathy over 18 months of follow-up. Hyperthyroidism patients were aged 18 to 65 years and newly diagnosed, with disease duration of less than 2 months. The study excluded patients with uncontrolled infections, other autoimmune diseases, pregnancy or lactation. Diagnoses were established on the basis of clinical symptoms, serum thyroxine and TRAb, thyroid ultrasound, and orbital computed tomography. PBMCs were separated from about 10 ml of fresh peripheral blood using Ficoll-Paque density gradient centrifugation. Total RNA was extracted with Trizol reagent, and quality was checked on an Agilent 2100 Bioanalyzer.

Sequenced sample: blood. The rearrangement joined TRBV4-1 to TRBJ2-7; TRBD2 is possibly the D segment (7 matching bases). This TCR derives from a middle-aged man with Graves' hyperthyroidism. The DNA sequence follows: TGCGCCAGCAGCCAAGGGCGGGGGCGCAGCTCCTACGAGCAGTACTTC. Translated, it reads CASSQGRGRSSYEQYF.